Described below is a single T cell receptor (beta chain) sequence and its context. Clones were sequenced by immunoSEQ multiplex PCR, and TCRdb holds only the in-frame ones, with some missing. The sample comprises roughly 70,000 clones, over 70% of which are singletons, and 25% to 30% rests with the top ten. This CDR3 contains 14 residues. V shed 0 bases and J shed 8 bases, with 12 bases lying between them. Germline V gene data show CDR1 as SGHRS and CDR2 as YFSETQ. This sample is part of a study of control samples from healthy donors and cancer patients. The TCR originated in a man aged 45-65 years in good health. Specimen: blood. V and J are TRBV5-1 and TRBJ2-1; D uncertain. The DNA of the CDR3 is TGCGCCAGCAGCTTGGTGGGGTGGAGCGATGAGCAGTTCTTC. This translates into CASSLVGWSDEQFF.